The entry below gives a single T cell receptor (beta chain) sequence along with its context. Profiling of TCR beta VDJ combinations and CDR3 sequences used genomic DNA as template. TCRdb used MiXCR to reprocess the reads, holding one entry per CDR3 protein. The table includes approximately 58,000 distinct CDR3 sequences, around 50% detected once. Patients picked for sequencing had shown CD8+CD57+ cell expansion detected by flow cytometry. The sample comes from a study of CD8+CD57+ T cells in acquired aplastic anemia. Germline CDR1 and CDR2: LNHNV and YYDKDF (reference sequence). The CDR3 is made up of 15 amino acids. Trimming took off 0 bases at V and 2 bases at J, with 10 bases between the two ends.

The sequencing input was sorted CD4+, CD8+, or CD8+CD57+ T cells (not recorded which) from PBMCs. This chain joins TRBV15 and TRBJ1-2; a possible D gene is TRBD1 (6 bases). The TCR originated in a human donor with aplastic anemia. In nucleotides, the CDR3 is TGTGCCACCAGCAGAGACAGGGGAGGGAACTATGGCTACACCTTC. Encoded protein: CATSRDRGGNYGYTF.